This T cell receptor beta chain derives from a study of cytomegalovirus exposure and HLA in healthy donors. On this clone: Its antigen is as yet unknown.

CDR3 size: 14 residues. Germline V CDR1 and CDR2: ENHRY, SYGVKD. V shed 6 bases, J shed 5 bases, and the junction held 5 bases outside the gene matches. General study points: For TCR beta chains, V- and J-gene trimming was later linked to a missense DCLRE1C variant.

In the PCR, 60 Vbeta and 13 Jbeta primers were used. Source study methods: Later analysis identified roughly 82 million unique TCR beta chains, 9 million to 12 million shared. Sequenced by immunoSEQ multiplex PCR; TCRdb stores in-frame clones only, minus some. V and J calls and clone size come straight from that table; D and trimming were deduced from the DNA. Altogether under 200,000 clones are present, around nine tenths being singletons, with the ten largest covering under 2.5%. This receptor was identified in a woman between 18 and 29 years old in good health and CMV-seronegative. Sequenced material: PBMCs. This sequence joins TRBV10-3 and TRBJ2-1; 9 nucleotides line up with TRBD2. This CDR3 is CAIRAGTSNNEQFF. The CDR3 DNA reads as TGTGCCATCAGGGCCGGGACTAGCAACAATGAGCAGTTCTTC.